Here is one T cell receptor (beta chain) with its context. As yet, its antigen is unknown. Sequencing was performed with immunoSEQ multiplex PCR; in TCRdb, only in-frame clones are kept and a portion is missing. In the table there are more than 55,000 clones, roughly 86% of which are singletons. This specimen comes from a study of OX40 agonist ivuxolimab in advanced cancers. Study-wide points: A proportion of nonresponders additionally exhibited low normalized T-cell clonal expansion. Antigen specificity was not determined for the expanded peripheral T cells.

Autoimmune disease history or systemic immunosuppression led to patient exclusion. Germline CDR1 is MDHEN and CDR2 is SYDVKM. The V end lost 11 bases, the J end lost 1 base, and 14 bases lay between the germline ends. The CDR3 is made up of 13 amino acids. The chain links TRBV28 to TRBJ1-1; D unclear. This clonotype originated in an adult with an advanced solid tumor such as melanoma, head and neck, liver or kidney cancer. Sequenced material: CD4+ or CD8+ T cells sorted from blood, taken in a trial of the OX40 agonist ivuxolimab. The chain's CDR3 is CASKELTNTEAFF. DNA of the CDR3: TGTGCCTCCAAGGAACTGACGAACACTGAAGCTTTCTTT. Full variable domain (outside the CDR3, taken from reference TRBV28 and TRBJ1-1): DVKVTQSSRYLVKRTGEKVFLECVQDMDHENMFWYRQDPGLGLRLIYFSYDVKMKEKGDIPEGYSVSREKKERFSLILESASTNQTSMYLCASKELTNTEAFFGQGTRLTVV.